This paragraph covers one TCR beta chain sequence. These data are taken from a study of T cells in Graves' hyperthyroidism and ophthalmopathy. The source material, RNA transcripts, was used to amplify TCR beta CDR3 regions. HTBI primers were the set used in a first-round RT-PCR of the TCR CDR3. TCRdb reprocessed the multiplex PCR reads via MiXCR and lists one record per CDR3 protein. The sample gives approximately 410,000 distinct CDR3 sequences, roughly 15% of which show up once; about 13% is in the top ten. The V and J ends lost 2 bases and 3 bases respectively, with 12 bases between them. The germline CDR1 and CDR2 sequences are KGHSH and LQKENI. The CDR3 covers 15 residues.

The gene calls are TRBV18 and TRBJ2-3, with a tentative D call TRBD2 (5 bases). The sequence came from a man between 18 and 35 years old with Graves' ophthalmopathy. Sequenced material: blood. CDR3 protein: CASSPKWELTDTQYF. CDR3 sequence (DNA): TGTGCCAGCTCACCAAAATGGGAGTTGACAGATACGCAGTATTTT.